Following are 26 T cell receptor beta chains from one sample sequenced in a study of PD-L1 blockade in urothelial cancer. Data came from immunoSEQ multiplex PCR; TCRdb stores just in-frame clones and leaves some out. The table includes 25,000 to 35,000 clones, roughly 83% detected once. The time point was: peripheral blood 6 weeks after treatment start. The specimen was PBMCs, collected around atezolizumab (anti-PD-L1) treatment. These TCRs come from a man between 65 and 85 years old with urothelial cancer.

The CDR3 DNA is TGCGCCAGCAGCCAAACCGGGAGGGCCAGGGCCAATGAGCAGTTCTTC. It codes for CASSQTGRARANEQFF. The chain is built from TRBV4-3 and TRBJ2-1, with 8 bases identical to TRBD2. Germline V gives CDR1 LGHNA, CDR2 YSLEER. V gave up 2 bases and J gave up 6 bases; unmatched junction bases: 9. The CDR3 covers 16 residues.

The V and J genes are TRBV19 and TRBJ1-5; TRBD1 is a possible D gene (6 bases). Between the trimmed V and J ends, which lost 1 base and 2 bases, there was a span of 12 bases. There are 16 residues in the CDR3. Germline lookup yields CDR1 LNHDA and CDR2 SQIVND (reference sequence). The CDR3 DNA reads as TGTGCCAGTAGTATAGGCAGGGGAGTTGGCAATCAGCCCCAGCATTTT. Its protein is CASSIGRGVGNQPQHF.

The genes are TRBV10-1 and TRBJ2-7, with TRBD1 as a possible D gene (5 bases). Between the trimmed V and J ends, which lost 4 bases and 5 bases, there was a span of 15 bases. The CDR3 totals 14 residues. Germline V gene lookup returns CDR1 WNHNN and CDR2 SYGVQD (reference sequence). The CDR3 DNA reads TGCGCCAGCAGTGTTAAGGGGATGGGCGACGAGCAGTACTTC. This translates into CASSVKGMGDEQYF.

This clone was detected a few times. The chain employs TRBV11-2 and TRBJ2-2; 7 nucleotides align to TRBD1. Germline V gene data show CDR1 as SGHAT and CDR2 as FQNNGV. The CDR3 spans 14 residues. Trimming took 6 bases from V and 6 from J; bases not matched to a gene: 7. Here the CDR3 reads CASSGHRGSGELFF. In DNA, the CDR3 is TGTGCCAGCAGTGGACACAGGGGATCCGGGGAGCTGTTTTTT.

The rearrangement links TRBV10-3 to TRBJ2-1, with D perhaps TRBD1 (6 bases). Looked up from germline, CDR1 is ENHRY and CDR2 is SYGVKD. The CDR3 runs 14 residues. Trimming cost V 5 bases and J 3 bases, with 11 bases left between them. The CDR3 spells CAISPGQNYNEQFF. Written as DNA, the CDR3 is TGTGCCATCAGTCCTGGACAGAACTACAATGAGCAGTTCTTC.

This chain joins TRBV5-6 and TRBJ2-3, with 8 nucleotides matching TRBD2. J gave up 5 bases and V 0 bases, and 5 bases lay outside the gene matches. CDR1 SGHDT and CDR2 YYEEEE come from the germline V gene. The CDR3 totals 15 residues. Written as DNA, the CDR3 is TGTGCCAGCAGCTTGGAGGCCCGGGGGGGAGATACGCAGTATTTT. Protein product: CASSLEARGGDTQYF.

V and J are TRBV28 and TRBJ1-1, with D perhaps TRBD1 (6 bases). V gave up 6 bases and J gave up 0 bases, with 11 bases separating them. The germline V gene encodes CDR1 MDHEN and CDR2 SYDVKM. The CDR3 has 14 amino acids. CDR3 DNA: TGTGCCAGCAGACCAGGACAGATGAACACTGAAGCTTTCTTT. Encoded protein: CASRPGQMNTEAFF.

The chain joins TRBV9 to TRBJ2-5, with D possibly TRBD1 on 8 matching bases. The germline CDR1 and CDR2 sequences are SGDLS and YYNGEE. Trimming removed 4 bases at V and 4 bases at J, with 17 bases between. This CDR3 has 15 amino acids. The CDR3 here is CASSFTGGGTETQYF. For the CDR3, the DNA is TGTGCCAGCAGCTTCACAGGGGGAGGGACAGAGACCCAGTACTTC. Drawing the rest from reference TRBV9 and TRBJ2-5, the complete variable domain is DSGVTQTPKHLITATGQRVTLRCSPRSGDLSVYWYQQSLDQGLQFLIQYYNGEERAKGNILERFSAQQFPDLHSELNLSSLELGDSALYFCASSFTGGGTETQYFGPGTRLLVL.

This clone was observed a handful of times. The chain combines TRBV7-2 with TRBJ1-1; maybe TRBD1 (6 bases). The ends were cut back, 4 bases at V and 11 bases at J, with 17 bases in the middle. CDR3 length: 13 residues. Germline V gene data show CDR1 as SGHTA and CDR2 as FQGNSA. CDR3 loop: CASSSTRGRKAFF. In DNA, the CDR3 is TGTGCCAGCAGCTCCACGCGGGGGCGTAAGGCTTTCTTT.

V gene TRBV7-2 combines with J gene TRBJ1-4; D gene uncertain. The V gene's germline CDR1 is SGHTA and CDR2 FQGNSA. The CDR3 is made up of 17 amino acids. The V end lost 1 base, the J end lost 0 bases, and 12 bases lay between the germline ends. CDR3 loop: CASSLGRNTATNEKLFF. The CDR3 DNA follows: TGTGCCAGCAGCTTAGGAAGGAACACAGCAACTAATGAAAAACTGTTTTTT.

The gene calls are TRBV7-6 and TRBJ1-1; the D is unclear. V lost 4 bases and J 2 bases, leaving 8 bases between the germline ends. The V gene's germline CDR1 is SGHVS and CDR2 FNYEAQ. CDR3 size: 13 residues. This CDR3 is CASSYSRNTEAFF. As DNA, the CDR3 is TGTGCCAGCAGCTACAGTCGTAACACTGAAGCTTTCTTT.

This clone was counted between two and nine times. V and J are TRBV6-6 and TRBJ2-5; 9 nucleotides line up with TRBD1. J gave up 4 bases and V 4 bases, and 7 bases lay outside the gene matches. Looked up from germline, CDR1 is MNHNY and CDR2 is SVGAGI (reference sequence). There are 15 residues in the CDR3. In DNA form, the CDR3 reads TGTGCCAGCAGTTTCGGACAGGGGAGATCAGAGACCCAGTACTTC. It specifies CASSFGQGRSETQYF.

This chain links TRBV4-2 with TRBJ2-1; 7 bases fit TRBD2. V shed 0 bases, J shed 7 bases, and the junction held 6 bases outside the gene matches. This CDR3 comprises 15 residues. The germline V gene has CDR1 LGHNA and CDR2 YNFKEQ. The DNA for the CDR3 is TGTGCCAGCAGCCAAGATGGGGGGGGAGGAAATGAGCAGTTCTTC. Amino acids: CASSQDGGGGNEQFF.

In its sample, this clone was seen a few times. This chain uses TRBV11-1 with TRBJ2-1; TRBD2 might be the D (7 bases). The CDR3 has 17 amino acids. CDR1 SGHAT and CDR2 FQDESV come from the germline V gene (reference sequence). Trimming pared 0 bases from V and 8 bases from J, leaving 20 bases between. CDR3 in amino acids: CASSLAVGRGLGDEQFF. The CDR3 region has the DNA TGTGCCAGCAGCTTAGCCGTCGGGCGGGGGCTTGGGGATGAGCAGTTCTTC.

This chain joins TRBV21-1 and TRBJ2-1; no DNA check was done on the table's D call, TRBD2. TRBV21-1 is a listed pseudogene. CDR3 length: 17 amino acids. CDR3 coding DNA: TGTGCCAGCAGCAAAGTCGTCGCTAGCGGGGAGTACAATGAGCAGTTCTTC. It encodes CASSKVVASGEYNEQFF.

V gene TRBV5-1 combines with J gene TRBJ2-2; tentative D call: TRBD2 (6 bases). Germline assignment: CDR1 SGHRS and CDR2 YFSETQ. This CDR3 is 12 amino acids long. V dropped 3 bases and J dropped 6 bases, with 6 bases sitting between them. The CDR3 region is CASSWDSGELFF. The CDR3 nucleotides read TGCGCCAGCAGCTGGGACTCCGGGGAGCTGTTTTTT. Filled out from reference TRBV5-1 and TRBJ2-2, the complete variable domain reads KAGVTQTPRYLIKTRGQQVTLSCSPISGHRSVSWYQQTPGQGLQFLFEYFSETQRNKGNFPGRFSGRQFSNSRSEMNVSTLELGDSALYLCASSWDSGELFFGEGSRLTVL.

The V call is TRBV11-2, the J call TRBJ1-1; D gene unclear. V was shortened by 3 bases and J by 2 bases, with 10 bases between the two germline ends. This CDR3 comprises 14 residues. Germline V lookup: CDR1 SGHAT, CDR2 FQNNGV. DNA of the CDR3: TGTGCCAGCAGCTTTGGCAAATCCAACACTGAAGCTTTCTTT. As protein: CASSFGKSNTEAFF.

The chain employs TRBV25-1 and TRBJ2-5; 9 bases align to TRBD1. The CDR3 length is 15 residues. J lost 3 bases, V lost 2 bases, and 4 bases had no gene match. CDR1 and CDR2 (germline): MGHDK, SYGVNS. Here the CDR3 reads CASSEGWTGEETQYF. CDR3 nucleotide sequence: TGTGCCAGCAGTGAAGGTTGGACAGGGGAAGAGACCCAGTACTTC.

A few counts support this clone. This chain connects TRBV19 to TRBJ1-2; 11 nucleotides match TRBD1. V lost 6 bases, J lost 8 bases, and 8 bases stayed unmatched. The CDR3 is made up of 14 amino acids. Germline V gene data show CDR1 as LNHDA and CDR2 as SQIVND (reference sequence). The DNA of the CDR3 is TGTGCCAGTAGGGCTCTGGGACAGGGGGGCGGCTACACCTTC. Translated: CASRALGQGGGYTF.

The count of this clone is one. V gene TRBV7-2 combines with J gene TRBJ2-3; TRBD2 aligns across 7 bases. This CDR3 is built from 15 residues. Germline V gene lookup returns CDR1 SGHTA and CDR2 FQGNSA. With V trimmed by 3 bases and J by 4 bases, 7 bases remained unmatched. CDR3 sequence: CASSFPGLGADTQYF. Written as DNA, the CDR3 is TGTGCCAGCAGCTTCCCTGGACTAGGAGCAGATACGCAGTATTTT.

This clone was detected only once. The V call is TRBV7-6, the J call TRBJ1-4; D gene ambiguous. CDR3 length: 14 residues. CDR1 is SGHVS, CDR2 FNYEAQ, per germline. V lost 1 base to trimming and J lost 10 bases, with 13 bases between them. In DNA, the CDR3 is TGTGCCAGCAGCTTAGGCGCATTTACGGGAAAACTGTTTTTT. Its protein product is CASSLGAFTGKLFF.

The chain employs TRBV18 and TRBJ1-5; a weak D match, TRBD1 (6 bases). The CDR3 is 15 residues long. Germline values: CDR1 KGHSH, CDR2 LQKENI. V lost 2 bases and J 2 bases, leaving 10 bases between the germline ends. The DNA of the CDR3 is TGTGCCAGCTCACCAGACCACAGGGGCAATCAGCCCCAGCATTTT. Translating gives CASSPDHRGNQPQHF.

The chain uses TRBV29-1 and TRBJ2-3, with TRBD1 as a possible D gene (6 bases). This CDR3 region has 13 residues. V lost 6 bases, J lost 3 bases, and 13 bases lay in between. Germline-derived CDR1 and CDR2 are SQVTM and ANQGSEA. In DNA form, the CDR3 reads TGCAGCGTCGATACAGGGTTTACAGATACGCAGTATTTT. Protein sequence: CSVDTGFTDTQYF.

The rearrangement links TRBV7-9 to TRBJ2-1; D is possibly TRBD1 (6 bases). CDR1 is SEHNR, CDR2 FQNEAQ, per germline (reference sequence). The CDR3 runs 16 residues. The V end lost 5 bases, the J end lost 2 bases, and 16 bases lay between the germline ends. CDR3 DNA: TGTGCCAGCAGCGTCCAGGCAGGGGCTACCTACAATGAGCAGTTCTTC. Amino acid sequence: CASSVQAGATYNEQFF.

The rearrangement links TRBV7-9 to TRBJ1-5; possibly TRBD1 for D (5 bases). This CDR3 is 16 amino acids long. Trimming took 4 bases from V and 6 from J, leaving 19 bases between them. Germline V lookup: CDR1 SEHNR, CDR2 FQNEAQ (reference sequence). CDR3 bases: TGTGCCAGCAGCTCCGGCGGGGGATGGGAGGGTCAGCCCCAGCATTTT. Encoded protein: CASSSGGGWEGQPQHF.

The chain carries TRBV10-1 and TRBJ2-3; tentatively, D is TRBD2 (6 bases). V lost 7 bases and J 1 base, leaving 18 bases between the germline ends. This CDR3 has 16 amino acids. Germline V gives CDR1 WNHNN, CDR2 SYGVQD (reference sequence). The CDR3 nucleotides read TGCGCCAGCAATCGGAGGGCGACGAGAGGCACAGATACGCAGTATTTT. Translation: CASNRRATRGTDTQYF.